Shown below are 15 T cell receptor beta chains from a single sample sequenced in a study of T-cell memory formation after mild COVID-19. One entry per CDR3 protein results from TCRdb running MiXCR on the 5' RACE reads. The sample lists approximately 350,000 distinct CDR3 sequences, around 28% occurring once. The sequenced material came from PBMCs or a T cell subset sorted from them (not recorded which). The receptors shown here come from an adult woman who had mild COVID-19 (a few samples of this study predate the infection). Cell type and time point are not known.

This clonotype has a handful of counts. The chain joins TRBV7-6 to TRBJ2-1, with a possible D match to TRBD1 (7 bases). V lost 7 bases, J lost 6 bases, and 19 bases lay in between. The germline V gene encodes CDR1 SGHVS and CDR2 FNYEAQ. The CDR3 is 15 residues long. The CDR3 reads CASTPAGGSSNEQFF. The CDR3 bases are TGTGCCAGCACCCCGGCAGGGGGGAGCTCCAATGAGCAGTTCTTC.

This clonotype was picked up a small number of times. This chain joins TRBV7-8 and TRBJ2-2; D unresolved. The germline V gene has CDR1 SGHVS and CDR2 FQNEAQ. V was cut by 8 bases and J by 5 bases, with 18 bases left in between. The CDR3 extends over 15 amino acids. CDR3 loop: CASQKVAVNTGELFF. In DNA, the CDR3 is TGTGCCAGCCAAAAAGTCGCGGTTAATACCGGGGAGCTGTTTTTT. The full variable domain, in which reference TRBV7-8 and TRBJ2-2 provide the parts outside the CDR3, is GAGVSQSPRYKVAKRGQDVALRCDPISGHVSLFWYQQALGQGPEFLTYFQNEAQLDKSGLPSDRFFAERPEGSVSTLKIQRTQQEDSAVYLCASQKVAVNTGELFFGEGSRLTVL.

This clonotype came up a few times. The V gene is TRBV10-3, the J gene TRBJ2-7; 14 nucleotides line up with TRBD2. CDR3 length: 17 amino acids. Germline-derived CDR1 and CDR2 are ENHRY and SYGVKD. V was pared by 6 bases and J by 0 bases, with 7 bases of the junction left unmatched. The CDR3 sequence is CAISSGTSGSPSYEQYF. The CDR3 coding sequence is TGTGCCATCAGCTCCGGGACTAGCGGGAGTCCCTCCTACGAGCAGTACTTC.

This sequence joins TRBV5-1 and TRBJ2-3, with D uncertain. CDR3 length: 14 residues. V was pared by 0 bases and J by 5 bases, with 10 bases between. Germline V gene lookup returns CDR1 SGHRS and CDR2 YFSETQ. This CDR3 reads CASSLEQTGDTQYF. CDR3 in DNA: TGCGCCAGCAGCTTGGAGCAGACTGGAGATACGCAGTATTTT.

The chain has TRBV29-1 and TRBJ2-1; D perhaps matches TRBD2 (6 bases). The CDR3 has 13 amino acids. CDR1 and CDR2 from the germline V gene are SQVTM and ANQGSEA. Trimming shortened V by 2 bases and J by 8 bases, and 13 bases separated the two germline ends. The CDR3 bases are TGCAGCGTTGAAACGGGGGAGCAGGATGAGCAGTTCTTC. Its protein product is CSVETGEQDEQFF.

This clonotype was observed a handful of times. V gene TRBV5-1 combines with J gene TRBJ2-1, with TRBD2 matching 8 bases. The germline CDR1 and CDR2 sequences are SGHRS and YFSETQ. The CDR3 contains 11 residues. V shed 4 bases, J shed 15 bases, and the junction held 6 bases outside the gene matches. In DNA form, the CDR3 reads TGCGCCAGCAGCACCGGGACTAGTCGGTTCTTC. As protein: CASSTGTSRFF.

The chain links TRBV27 to TRBJ2-7, with a tentative D call TRBD2 (5 bases). The CDR3 extends over 15 amino acids. V was pared by 6 bases and J by 2 bases, with 17 bases between. Germline loops: CDR1 MNHEY, CDR2 SMNVEV (reference sequence). The CDR3 nucleotides read TGTGCCAGCAGCCAAACCCGCCGGGGTGCCTACGAGCAGTACTTC. This sequence encodes CASSQTRRGAYEQYF.

The table lists this clonotype with a few counts. This sequence joins TRBV7-9 and TRBJ2-5; 9 positions agree with TRBD2. The trim removed 2 bases at V and 1 base at J, leaving 5 bases unmatched. The germline gives CDR1 SEHNR, CDR2 FQNEAQ (reference sequence). The CDR3 contains 16 residues. The DNA of the CDR3 is TGTGCCAGCAGCTTAAAGGCTAGCGGGGTCCAAGAGACCCAGTACTTC. This gives the protein CASSLKASGVQETQYF.

The chain has TRBV20-1 and TRBJ2-1; TRBD2 agrees at 8 bases. V trimming: 5 bases; J trimming: 8 bases; junction bases outside the gene matches: 8. Germline-derived CDR1 and CDR2 are DFQATT and SNEGSKA (reference sequence). This CDR3 contains 13 residues. CDR3 loop: CSASSGGRYEQFF. CDR3 DNA sequence: TGCAGTGCTTCCAGCGGGGGCAGATATGAGCAGTTCTTC.

This clonotype appeared a few times. The CDR3 here is CAWSLGQGSYEQYF. The CDR3, as DNA: TGTGCCTGGAGCCTGGGACAGGGTTCCTACGAGCAGTACTTC. The chain carries TRBV30 and TRBJ2-7, with 9 positions matching TRBD1. Germline assignment: CDR1 GTSNPN and CDR2 SVGIG (reference sequence). Unmatched junction bases numbered 4, after V lost 3 bases and J lost 1 base. This CDR3 spans 14 amino acids.

This clonotype was detected only a few times. J is TRBJ2-5 and V is TRBV27; D is possibly TRBD1 (6 bases). V lost 4 bases to trimming and J lost 2 bases, with 20 bases between them. This CDR3 contains 17 residues. CDR1 and CDR2 (germline): MNHEY, SMNVEV (reference sequence). CDR3 DNA: TGTGCCAGCAGTTCCCGACGGGACACCTCCCTTCAAGAGACCCAGTACTTC. As protein: CASSSRRDTSLQETQYF.

The chain has TRBV9 and TRBJ1-3; TRBD1 matches at 9 bases. With 1 base clipped from V and 6 bases from J, the junction kept 8 bases outside the gene matches. The CDR3 is 16 residues long. Per the germline V gene, CDR1 is SGDLS and CDR2 is YYNGEE. CDR3 protein: CASSVSGDRAPNTIYF. In nucleotides, the CDR3 is TGTGCCAGCAGCGTATCCGGGGACAGGGCCCCAAACACCATATATTTT.

This clonotype was recorded a few times. The rearrangement links TRBV30 to TRBJ2-2, with TRBD1 as a possible D gene (5 bases). Trimming stripped 3 bases from V and 8 bases from J, with 13 bases between. The CDR3 spans 13 residues. CDR1 GTSNPN and CDR2 SVGIG come from the germline V gene (reference sequence). CDR3 residues: CAWSAGSQGELFF. DNA of the CDR3: TGTGCCTGGAGCGCAGGGTCGCAGGGGGAGCTGTTTTTT. Drawing the rest from reference TRBV30 and TRBJ2-2, the complete variable domain is SQTIHQWPATLVQPVGSPLSLECTVEGTSNPNLYWYRQAAGRGLQLLFYSVGIGQISSEVPQNLSASRPQDRQFILSSKKLLLSDSGFYLCAWSAGSQGELFFGEGSRLTVL.

CDR3 sequence: CASSSTGTGNYEQYF. In DNA, the CDR3 is TGTGCCAGCAGCTCGACCGGGACAGGGAACTACGAGCAGTACTTC. V and J are TRBV7-2 and TRBJ2-7; 9 bases align to TRBD1. After removal of 4 bases from V and 3 bases from J, the junction contained 7 bases not matched to a gene. Germline CDR1 reads SGHTA; CDR2 reads FQGNSA. The length of the CDR3 is 15 residues.

The chain recombines TRBV6-5 with TRBJ2-5; TRBD2 aligns across 9 bases. Germline values: CDR1 MNHEY, CDR2 SVGAGI. The V segment lost 7 bases and the J segment 2 bases; nucleotides outside the gene matches: 8. This CDR3 contains 15 residues. In DNA, the CDR3 is TGTGCCAGCACCCGGCGGCGGGGGGGACAAGAGACCCAGTACTTC. This gives the protein CASTRRRGGQETQYF.